These 28 T cell receptor beta chains were all obtained from the same sample, sequenced in a study of naive and memory T cell subsets. Indicated treatment: skin biopsy from PPD injection site in Mantoux-positive individual. An oligonucleotide containing a UMI was ligated to the 3' end of TCR cDNA. The SP2 primer and nested alpha and beta constant region primers amplified ligated cDNA in four rounds. TCRdb processed the UMI-ligation and nested PCR reads anew with MiXCR; each CDR3 protein has one entry. The sample consists of 20,000 to 25,000 distinct CDR3 sequences, approximately 6% of them appearing once. The source material was skin, sampled from a tuberculin skin test site. These receptor sequences come from an adult in good health.

Many counts were recorded for this clonotype. This chain joins TRBV10-3 and TRBJ2-7; 11 bases are shared with TRBD2. V shed 0 bases, J shed 6 bases, and the junction held 7 bases outside the gene matches. Germline V gene data show CDR1 as ENHRY and CDR2 as SYGVKD. The CDR3 is made up of 16 amino acids. The CDR3 nucleotides are TGTGCCATCAGTGAGTCGGGCACTAGCGGGAGAGGCGAGCAGTACTTC. Translation: CAISESGTSGRGEQYF.

There are many counts of this clonotype. The J gene is TRBJ2-3, the V gene TRBV5-6; no definite D call. Trimming cost V 2 bases and J 1 base, with 5 bases left between them. This CDR3 region has 13 residues. Germline V gene data show CDR1 as SGHDT and CDR2 as YYEEEE. The CDR3 loop is CASSFRGTDTQYF. Written as DNA, the CDR3 is TGTGCCAGCAGCTTCCGAGGCACAGATACGCAGTATTTT.

The sample holds many counts of this clonotype. This sequence joins TRBV14 and TRBJ2-3; tentatively, D is TRBD1 or TRBD2 (5 bases each). Trimming removed 0 bases at V and 1 base at J, with 14 bases between. The CDR3 consists of 17 residues. Per the germline V gene, CDR1 is SGHDN and CDR2 is FVKESK. Written as DNA, the CDR3 is TGTGCCAGCAGCCAAGATATTCGGGACCGAGGCACAGATACGCAGTATTTT. Protein product: CASSQDIRDRGTDTQYF.

The sample holds many counts of this clonotype. The gene calls are TRBV4-2 and TRBJ2-7; a possible D gene is TRBD1 (6 bases). V was clipped by 0 bases and J by 4 bases, with 10 bases between them. Germline V CDR1 and CDR2: LGHNA, YNFKEQ. This CDR3 comprises 14 residues. CDR3 sequence (DNA): TGTGCCAGCAGCCAAGACCCCAGGGGTTACGAGCAGTACTTC. Its protein is CASSQDPRGYEQYF.

By share, this clonotype ranks as medium-sized. The chain employs TRBV28 and TRBJ2-5; D uncertain. CDR1 MDHEN and CDR2 SYDVKM come from the germline V gene. V lost 1 base and J lost 0, with 12 bases in between. The CDR3 sequence is 16 residues long. CDR3 region: CASSLSHYEYQETQYF. DNA for the CDR3: TGTGCCAGCAGTTTATCCCATTATGAGTACCAAGAGACCCAGTACTTC. The full variable domain, with the rest looked up from reference TRBV28 and TRBJ2-5, is DVKVTQSSRYLVKRTGEKVFLECVQDMDHENMFWYRQDPGLGLRLIYFSYDVKMKEKGDIPEGYSVSREKKERFSLILESASTNQTSMYLCASSLSHYEYQETQYFGPGTRLLVL.

This clonotype showed up many times. The rearrangement links TRBV7-8 to TRBJ2-7; D is uncertain. There are 15 residues in the CDR3. CDR1 SGHVS and CDR2 FQNEAQ come from the germline V gene. Trimming took 2 bases from V and 0 from J, leaving 11 bases between them. CDR3 DNA: TGTGCCAGCAGCTTAAATCCGGGTTACTCCTACGAGCAGTACTTC. It translates to CASSLNPGYSYEQYF.

At least ten counts were recorded for this clonotype. The J gene is TRBJ2-5, the V gene TRBV28; D unclear. V was clipped by 5 bases and J by 2 bases, with 15 bases between them. The germline V gene encodes CDR1 MDHEN and CDR2 SYDVKM. The CDR3 is 15 residues long. The CDR3 loop reads CASSLRGSTQETQYF. The CDR3 DNA sequence: TGTGCCAGCAGTCTCCGCGGCTCGACACAAGAGACCCAGTACTTC.

This clonotype was detected many times. V gene TRBV10-3 combines with J gene TRBJ2-5; D is unresolved. CDR3 size: 14 residues. Trimming cost V 2 bases and J 5 bases, with 12 bases left between them. Germline assignment: CDR1 ENHRY and CDR2 SYGVKD. The CDR3 protein is CAISEGQDVETQYF. The CDR3 DNA follows: TGTGCCATCAGTGAGGGCCAGGATGTGGAGACCCAGTACTTC.

This clonotype was seen at least ten times. V gene TRBV20-1 combines with J gene TRBJ2-1, with D maybe TRBD1 (6 bases). Trimming cost V 2 bases and J 6 bases, with 14 bases left between them. Germline V lookup: CDR1 DFQATT, CDR2 SNEGSKA (reference sequence). The CDR3 covers 14 residues. The CDR3 is CSARPGTRSNEQFF. In nucleotides, the CDR3 is TGCAGTGCTAGACCCGGGACAAGGTCCAATGAGCAGTTCTTC.

This clonotype was picked up many times. The chain couples TRBV15 to TRBJ2-7; D tentatively reads TRBD1 or TRBD2 (6 bases each). CDR3 size: 14 residues. Trimming removed 0 bases from V and 3 bases from J, with 9 bases in between. Looked up from germline, CDR1 is LNHNV and CDR2 is YYDKDF (reference sequence). The CDR3 spells CATSRDKGGYEQYF. For the CDR3, the DNA is TGTGCCACCAGCAGAGATAAGGGGGGCTACGAGCAGTACTTC.

This clonotype was counted between two and nine times. The chain links TRBV12-3 or TRBV12-4 to TRBJ2-7; 7 bases are shared with TRBD2. The CDR3 totals 15 residues. Trimming removed 5 bases from V and 3 bases from J; junction bases left unmatched: 10. CDR3 residues: CASSAPGTTLYEQYF. The CDR3 DNA follows: TGTGCCAGCAGTGCGCCCGGGACTACTCTCTACGAGCAGTACTTC.

This clonotype is labeled medium-sized. V is TRBV29-1 and J is TRBJ2-7; D ambiguous. Germline CDR1 is SQVTM and CDR2 is ANQGSEA. V was pared by 1 base and J by 0 bases, with 7 bases between. CDR3 length: 13 residues. Written as DNA, the CDR3 is TGCAGCGTTGAAGGGCAGACCTCCTACGAGCAGTACTTC. This sequence encodes CSVEGQTSYEQYF.

By frequency in the sample, this clonotype is medium-sized (0.01 to 0.1%). The rearrangement joins TRBV7-6 to TRBJ2-3; D gene unclear. V lost 1 base, J lost 3 bases, and 11 bases lay in between. Germline V gene lookup returns CDR1 SGHVS and CDR2 FNYEAQ. CDR3 length: 15 amino acids. Here the CDR3 DNA reads TGTGCCAGCAGCTTAGACCCCATAAAGACAGATACGCAGTATTTT. As protein: CASSLDPIKTDTQYF.

This clonotype was detected many times. This chain uses TRBV2 with TRBJ2-6; 14 nucleotides line up with TRBD2. The CDR3 has 17 amino acids. CDR1 is SNHLY, CDR2 FYNNEI, per germline. The V segment lost 7 bases and the J segment 3 bases; nucleotides outside the gene matches: 5. CDR3 coding DNA: TGTGCCAGCACTTACGGACTAGCGGGAGGTGGGGCCAACGTCCTGACTTTC. Translated, it gives CASTYGLAGGGANVLTF.

This clonotype was detected ten times or more. This rearrangement joins TRBV6-5 to TRBJ2-5; D unclear. V was pared by 3 bases and J by 0 bases, with 17 bases between. In germline, CDR1 is MNHEY, CDR2 SVGAGI. The CDR3 consists of 17 residues. CDR3 nucleotides: TGTGCCAGCAGTTATGCCCTCACAGCGCCGTACCAAGAGACCCAGTACTTC. The encoded protein is CASSYALTAPYQETQYF.

V is TRBV5-6 and J is TRBJ2-7, with D tentatively TRBD2 (6 bases). The CDR3 is 14 residues long. The V gene's germline CDR1 is SGHDT and CDR2 YYEEEE. V lost 4 bases to trimming and J lost 5 bases, with 16 bases between them. CDR3 in amino acids: CASSLSGAGDEQYF. The CDR3 DNA reads TGTGCCAGCAGCCTTAGCGGAGCTGGGGACGAGCAGTACTTC.

This clonotype is judged medium-sized. The V gene is TRBV11-2, the J gene TRBJ2-1; 7 bases map to TRBD1. V was pared by 3 bases and J by 4 bases, with 9 bases of the junction left unmatched. The V gene's germline CDR1 is SGHAT and CDR2 FQNNGV. This CDR3 comprises 16 residues. DNA for the CDR3: TGTGCCAGCAGCTTTCAGCCGGGACAGATATACAATGAGCAGTTCTTC. It translates to CASSFQPGQIYNEQFF.

This clonotype showed up just a few times. V usage is TRBV5-1 and J usage is TRBJ1-1; D is unresolved. The CDR3 is 15 residues long. V lost 3 bases to trimming and J lost 1 base, with 13 bases between them. The germline V gene encodes CDR1 SGHRS and CDR2 YFSETQ. CDR3 sequence reads: CASSSLTGGNTEAFF. CDR3 nucleotide sequence: TGCGCCAGCAGCTCCCTGACGGGAGGGAACACTGAAGCTTTCTTT.

As regards this clonotype: Germline and junction disagree at one end, which may indicate a read error. V gene TRBV28 combines with J gene TRBJ1-1, with a tentative D call TRBD1 (6 bases). The V gene's germline CDR1 is MDHEN and CDR2 SYDVKM. The CDR3 is 14 amino acids. CDR3 sequence: CASSQAGHPTEAFF. CDR3 bases: TGTGCCAGCAGTCAGGCGGGACATCCTACTGAAGCTTTTTTT.

The rearrangement joins TRBV20-1 to TRBJ2-1; D is perhaps TRBD1 (5 bases). This CDR3 has 16 residues. With 3 bases removed from V and 2 bases from J, the gap between germline ends came to 17 bases. The germline gives CDR1 DFQATT, CDR2 SNEGSKA (reference sequence). The CDR3 bases are TGCAGTGCTAGCGCTCCAGGGTTCCCCCCCTACAATGAGCAGTTCTTC. Its translation is CSASAPGFPPYNEQFF.

This clonotype was observed a handful of times. A much larger clone sits a single nucleotide away, making a read error possible. The chain carries TRBV7-9 and TRBJ2-7, with D possibly matching TRBD1 (6 bases). V gave up 3 bases and J gave up 4 bases, with 13 bases separating them. Germline V gene data show CDR1 as SEHNR and CDR2 as FQNEAQ (reference sequence). CDR3 length equals 14 residues. In nucleotides, the CDR3 is TGTGCCAGCAGCTTTGAGACAGGCGGTTACGAGCAGTACTTC. As protein: CASSFETGGYEQYF.

Ten or more counts support this clonotype. V usage is TRBV28 and J usage is TRBJ2-3, with 7 bases lining up with TRBD2. The CDR3 runs to 14 residues. CDR1 MDHEN and CDR2 SYDVKM come from the germline V gene. V was pared by 4 bases and J by 2 bases, with 3 bases of the junction left unmatched. The CDR3 bases are TGTGCCAGCAGTTGGGACTATGACACAGATACGCAGTATTTT. This gives the protein CASSWDYDTDTQYF.

At least ten counts were recorded for this clonotype. CDR3 nucleotide sequence: TGTGCCAGCAGTTTACCCATCACGCAAGAGACCCAGTACTTC. Amino acids: CASSLPITQETQYF. The chain joins TRBV12-3 or TRBV12-4 to TRBJ2-5; D gene uncertain. This CDR3 spans 14 amino acids. Trimming removed 2 bases at V and 2 bases at J, with 9 bases between.

The sample holds a few counts of this clonotype. The V call is TRBV5-4, the J call TRBJ2-1, with 10 bases matching TRBD2. The trim removed 4 bases at V and 4 bases at J, leaving 5 bases unmatched. The CDR3 covers 15 residues. Germline assignment: CDR1 SGHNT and CDR2 YYREEE (reference sequence). The CDR3 is CASSQGGLAYNEQFF. The CDR3 coding sequence is TGTGCCAGCAGCCAAGGGGGACTAGCGTACAATGAGCAGTTCTTC.

This clonotype was recorded at least ten times. V is TRBV6-2 or TRBV6-3 and J is TRBJ1-1; a possible D gene is TRBD1 (6 bases). Germline CDR1 is MNHEY and CDR2 is SVGEGT. Trimming pared 4 bases from V and 5 bases from J, leaving 11 bases between. The CDR3 covers 13 residues. CDR3 loop: CASSLQGGTEAFF. CDR3 nucleotide sequence: TGTGCCAGCAGTTTACAGGGAGGAACTGAAGCTTTCTTT.

This clonotype came up many times. V usage is TRBV28 and J usage is TRBJ2-4; 7 bases line up with TRBD1. Germline V gene data show CDR1 as MDHEN and CDR2 as SYDVKM. J gave up 2 bases and V 5 bases, and 9 bases lay outside the gene matches. This CDR3 is 16 amino acids long. CDR3 DNA sequence: TGTGCCAGCAGTACCCAGACAGGGAGAACCAAAAACATTCAGTACTTC. It specifies CASSTQTGRTKNIQYF.

This clonotype appeared many times. The chain joins TRBV28 to TRBJ2-7, with a weak D call TRBD2 (5 bases). This CDR3 region has 15 residues. Germline-derived CDR1 and CDR2 are MDHEN and SYDVKM. Trimming left V 7 bases short and J 4 bases short, with 20 bases between. The CDR3 region is CASISGGSSGYEQYF. The DNA for the CDR3 is TGTGCCAGCATAAGCGGTGGTTCCTCCGGGTACGAGCAGTACTTC.

J is TRBJ2-1 and V is TRBV20-1, with a tentative D call TRBD2 (6 bases). Trimming left V 0 bases short and J 3 bases short, with 12 bases between. This CDR3 contains 15 residues. The germline V gene has CDR1 DFQATT and CDR2 SNEGSKA (reference sequence). DNA of the CDR3: TGCAGTGCTAGAGATTCGGGAGCCAACTACAATGAGCAGTTCTTC. Protein product: CSARDSGANYNEQFF.